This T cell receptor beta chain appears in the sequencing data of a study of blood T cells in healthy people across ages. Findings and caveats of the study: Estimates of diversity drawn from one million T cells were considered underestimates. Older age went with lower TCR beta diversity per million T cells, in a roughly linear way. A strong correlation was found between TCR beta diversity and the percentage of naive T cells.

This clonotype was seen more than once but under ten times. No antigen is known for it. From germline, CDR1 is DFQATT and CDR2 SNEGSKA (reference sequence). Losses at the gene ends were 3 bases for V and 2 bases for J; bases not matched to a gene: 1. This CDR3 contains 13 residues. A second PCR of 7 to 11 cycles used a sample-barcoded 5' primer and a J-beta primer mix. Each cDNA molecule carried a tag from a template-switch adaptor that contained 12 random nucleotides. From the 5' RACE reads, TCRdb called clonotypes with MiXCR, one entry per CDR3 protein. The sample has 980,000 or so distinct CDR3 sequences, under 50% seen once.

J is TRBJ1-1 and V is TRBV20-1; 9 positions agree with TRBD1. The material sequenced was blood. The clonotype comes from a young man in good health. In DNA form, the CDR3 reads TGCAGTGCTAGGACAGGGGGTAACACTGAAGCTTTCTTT. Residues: CSARTGGNTEAFF.